This TCR beta chain was obtained from a study of T cells after yellow fever vaccination. The V and J ends lost 5 bases and 7 bases, in that order; junction bases with no gene match: 9. Germline lookup yields CDR1 ENHRY and CDR2 SYGVKD. The CDR3 loop spans 14 amino acids. Note on this clonotype: Antigen: not known.

The study made its TCR cDNA through 5'RACE template switching. That step introduced a universal primer site along with UMIs. Each CDR3 protein gets one entry after TCRdb re-called the 5' RACE reads with MiXCR. This sample has 500,000 to 700,000 distinct CDR3 sequences, with under 25% found just once. Overall study results and limits: By day 5 rather than day 15, the secondary response had peaked, though it was weaker. A minor fraction of clonotypes spanned both CD4 and CD8 compartments.

Sequencing was performed on PBMCs, taken 15 days after the yellow fever booster vaccination. This chain connects TRBV10-3 to TRBJ1-1; 8 nucleotides align to TRBD1. The clonotype was recovered from a man aged 25-45 years who received the YFV17D yellow fever vaccine. The CDR3 DNA sequence: TGTGCCATCAGTCTCCAGGGGGCCGGACTTGAAGCTTTCTTT. This encodes CAISLQGAGLEAFF.